This passage covers 31 T cell receptor beta chains from one sample sequenced in a study of blood T cell repertoires in COVID-19. Assay: immunoSEQ multiplex PCR; the TCRdb copy retains only in-frame clones and omits some. The sample holds roughly 370,000 clones, more than 75% seen once. Sequenced material: PBMCs or T cells enriched from blood (not recorded which). The receptors here all came from a woman in her forties or fifties who had recovered from COVID-19.

This rearrangement joins TRBV27 to TRBJ1-2; D not resolved. Germline values: CDR1 MNHEY, CDR2 SMNVEV (reference sequence). The CDR3 has 11 residues. V was cut by 8 bases and J by 1 base, with 5 bases left in between. The CDR3 loop is CASRGNYGYTF. DNA for the CDR3: TGTGCCAGCCGGGGTAACTATGGCTACACCTTC.

This clone was observed once. The CDR3 DNA is TGTGCCGGTGGTGCAGGGACAACTGAAGCTTTCTTT. It encodes CAGGAGTTEAFF. The genes are TRBV18 and TRBJ1-1; D is perhaps TRBD1 (6 bases). CDR1 KGHSH and CDR2 LQKENI come from the germline V gene. Trimming shortened V by 11 bases and J by 5 bases, and 15 bases separated the two germline ends. This CDR3 spans 12 amino acids.

DNA of the CDR3: TGTGCCAGCAGACTAGCGGGTTCCCAAGAGACCCAGTACTTC. Its translation: CASRLAGSQETQYF. The rearrangement uses TRBV6-5 and TRBJ2-5; 9 positions agree with TRBD2. The CDR3 consists of 14 residues. Germline loops: CDR1 MNHEY, CDR2 SVGAGI. Trimming removed 6 bases from V and 1 base from J; junction bases left unmatched: 3.

This chain connects TRBV5-5 to TRBJ1-2; no clear D gene. This CDR3 region has 15 residues. Per germline, CDR1 SGHKS and CDR2 YYEKEE (reference sequence). The V end lost 4 bases, the J end lost 1 base, and 14 bases lay between the germline ends. The CDR3 here is CASSNARLLNYGYTF. CDR3 nucleotide sequence: TGTGCCAGCAGCAATGCTAGACTCCTTAACTATGGCTACACCTTC.

V usage is TRBV27 and J usage is TRBJ1-1; the D gene is possibly TRBD1 (6 bases). Per germline, CDR1 MNHEY and CDR2 SMNVEV (reference sequence). This CDR3 has 13 residues. The ends were cut back, 7 bases at V and 0 bases at J, with 9 bases in the middle. CDR3 residues: CASKGGVNTEAFF. CDR3 DNA sequence: TGTGCCAGCAAAGGGGGGGTGAACACTGAAGCTTTCTTT.

The CDR3 DNA sequence: TGCGCCAGCAGCTATCTTGACAGGGTGGCCGGGGAGCTGTTTTTT. Its protein is CASSYLDRVAGELFF. The V and J genes are TRBV5-1 and TRBJ2-2; TRBD1 matches 7 bases. The CDR3 has 15 amino acids. Germline-derived CDR1 and CDR2 are SGHRS and YFSETQ. V trimming: 3 bases; J trimming: 6 bases; junction bases outside the gene matches: 8.

The chain uses TRBV7-9 and TRBJ1-3; 7 nucleotides line up with TRBD1. The CDR3 covers 19 residues. Germline loops: CDR1 SEHNR, CDR2 FQNEAQ (reference sequence). With V trimmed by 2 bases and J by 2 bases, 15 bases remained unmatched. The CDR3 bases are TGTGCCAGCAGCTTATCCCACTCCCACCGGACAGGACCTGGAAACACCATATATTTT. Protein product: CASSLSHSHRTGPGNTIYF.

The V call is TRBV27, the J call TRBJ1-5, with D uncertain. Germline values: CDR1 MNHEY, CDR2 SMNVEV (reference sequence). The germline V and J ends were trimmed by 10 bases and 3 bases, with 13 bases remaining between them. The CDR3 has 13 residues. Here the CDR3 DNA reads TGTGCCACGGGTGGGGAGAACAATCAGCCCCAGCATTTT. It is translated as CATGGENNQPQHF.

CDR3 sequence (DNA): TGCGCCAGCAGCTGGAGCTCCTACAATGAGCAGTTCTTC. This sequence encodes CASSWSSYNEQFF. V usage is TRBV5-1 and J usage is TRBJ2-1; no reliable D call. V was trimmed by 3 bases and J by 0 bases, leaving 4 bases between them. This CDR3 has 13 residues. CDR1 is SGHRS, CDR2 YFSETQ, per germline.

The chain couples TRBV7-9 to TRBJ1-5, with a weak D call TRBD1 (6 bases). V was pared by 5 bases and J by 5 bases, with 13 bases between. The CDR3 length is 14 residues. CDR1 SEHNR and CDR2 FQNEAQ come from the germline V gene (reference sequence). The CDR3 spells CASSKTQGDQPQHF. CDR3 coding DNA: TGTGCCAGCAGCAAAACACAGGGTGATCAGCCCCAGCATTTT. The whole variable domain, filled in from reference TRBV7-9 and TRBJ1-5, reads DTGVSQNPRHKITKRGQNVTFRCDPISEHNRLYWYRQTLGQGPEFLTYFQNEAQLEKSRLLSDRFSAERPKGSFSTLEIQRTEQGDSAMYLCASSKTQGDQPQHFGDGTRLSIL.

Written as DNA, the CDR3 is TGCGCCAGCAGCCTCGGACAGGCGAAGGGCTATGGCTACACCTTC. This translates into CASSLGQAKGYGYTF. This chain connects TRBV4-3 to TRBJ1-2, with 7 bases matching TRBD1. The ends lost 4 bases at V and 4 bases at J; junction bases unmatched: 9. CDR3 length: 15 amino acids. Germline loops: CDR1 LGHNA, CDR2 YSLEER.

The chain links TRBV7-2 to TRBJ2-7, with D possibly matching TRBD1 (5 bases). V lost 3 bases and J lost 3, with 12 bases in between. The CDR3 sequence is 14 residues long. Germline assignment: CDR1 SGHTA and CDR2 FQGNSA. The CDR3 bases are TGTGCCAGCAGCTTTTTCCAGGGTGTCTACGAGCAGTACTTC. Translated, it gives CASSFFQGVYEQYF.

The chain joins TRBV28 to TRBJ1-2; D is ambiguous. This CDR3 is 17 amino acids long. From germline, CDR1 is MDHEN and CDR2 SYDVKM. Trimming took off 5 bases at V and 6 bases at J, with 25 bases between the two ends. CDR3 nucleotides: TGTGCCAGCAGTGCTATCATTTCCAGCGAGGGCTGGGATGGCTACACCTTC. Its translation is CASSAIISSEGWDGYTF.

This sequence joins TRBV5-1 and TRBJ1-2, with a possible D match to TRBD1 (5 bases). The CDR3 is 13 residues long. Trimming removed 3 bases from V and 2 bases from J, with 8 bases in between. CDR1 and CDR2 (germline): SGHRS, YFSETQ. CDR3 bases: TGCGCCAGCAGCTCGGGGGACAACTATGGCTACACCTTC. Translating it yields CASSSGDNYGYTF.

This chain links TRBV14 with TRBJ2-3, with 12 bases lining up with TRBD2. V dropped 4 bases and J dropped 6; count of bases not matched to a gene: 5. This CDR3 region has 15 residues. Germline V CDR1 and CDR2: SGHDN, FVKESK. CDR3 sequence (DNA): TGTGCCAGCAGCCCTAGCGGGGGGGCCTGGGATACGCAGTATTTT. It specifies CASSPSGGAWDTQYF.

The count of this clone is one. This chain uses TRBV10-3 with TRBJ1-5; D gene ambiguous. The CDR3 runs to 14 residues. The germline gives CDR1 ENHRY, CDR2 SYGVKD. Trimming removed 3 bases at V and 0 bases at J, with 6 bases between. CDR3 sequence reads: CAISEQYSNQPQHF. CDR3 nucleotide sequence: TGTGCCATCAGTGAACAGTATAGCAATCAGCCCCAGCATTTT.

This clone has a handful of counts. This chain joins TRBV7-9 and TRBJ1-4; TRBD1 matches 9 bases. In germline, CDR1 is SEHNR, CDR2 FQNEAQ (reference sequence). This CDR3 spans 16 amino acids. Germline trimming cut 5 bases from V and 7 bases from J; bases unmatched to any gene: 11. In DNA, the CDR3 is TGTGCCAGCAGCCCGACGTCCGGGACAGGGAGTGAAAAACTGTTTTTT. This sequence encodes CASSPTSGTGSEKLFF.

This chain joins TRBV6-5 and TRBJ1-4; D is ambiguous. Germline CDR1 and CDR2: MNHEY and SVGAGI. This CDR3 region has 13 residues. V dropped 6 bases and J dropped 4 bases, with 9 bases sitting between them. The CDR3 DNA follows: TGTGCCAGCAGCCTCGTAGATAATGAAAAACTGTTTTTT. Translated, it gives CASSLVDNEKLFF.

The chain uses TRBV7-9 and TRBJ1-2, with D perhaps TRBD1 (5 bases). The CDR3 totals 14 residues. CDR1 is SEHNR, CDR2 FQNEAQ, per germline (reference sequence). The V gene lost 4 bases and the J gene lost 4 bases, with 13 bases spanning the gap. The CDR3 loop reads CASSSTGGIYGYTF. As DNA, the CDR3 is TGTGCCAGCAGCTCGACCGGGGGGATCTATGGCTACACCTTC.

The chain employs TRBV5-8 and TRBJ2-5, with a weak D call TRBD2 (5 bases). The CDR3 runs 13 residues. V gave up 1 base and J gave up 5 bases, with 9 bases separating them. Germline CDR1 and CDR2: SGHTS and YDEGEE. The CDR3 region is CASSLPGEETQYF. The DNA for the CDR3 is TGTGCCAGCAGCTTGCCCGGGGAGGAGACCCAGTACTTC.

This chain uses TRBV2 with TRBJ2-1, with 8 bases matching TRBD2. The germline gives CDR1 SNHLY, CDR2 FYNNEI. CDR3 length equals 16 residues. J was trimmed by 7 bases and V by 2 bases; bases with no gene match: 10. CDR3 coding DNA: TGTGCCAGCAGTGAATGGGGCGGGGGGCATGGTAATGAGCAGTTCTTC. It is translated as CASSEWGGGHGNEQFF.

This chain links TRBV27 with TRBJ1-3; 7 bases map to TRBD1. The CDR3 covers 16 residues. With V trimmed by 4 bases and J by 2 bases, 8 bases remained unmatched. Germline-derived CDR1 and CDR2 are MNHEY and SMNVEV (reference sequence). Here the CDR3 reads CASSSTGSYAGNTIYF. The CDR3 coding sequence is TGTGCCAGCAGTTCGACAGGGTCGTATGCTGGAAACACCATATATTTT.

This rearrangement joins TRBV5-5 to TRBJ2-1; perhaps TRBD1 as D (6 bases). Germline CDR1 SGHKS, CDR2 YYEKEE (reference sequence). The CDR3 runs to 16 residues. Trimming stripped 0 bases from V and 4 bases from J, with 14 bases between. The CDR3 nucleotides read TGTGCCAGCAGCTTGGTAGGGCAGGGGTGGTACAATGAGCAGTTCTTC. Protein product: CASSLVGQGWYNEQFF.

The rearrangement joins TRBV24-1 to TRBJ1-2; D not certain. V was shortened by 3 bases and J by 1 base, with 8 bases between the two germline ends. CDR1 and CDR2 (germline): KGHDR, SFDVKD. The CDR3 is 14 residues long. In DNA, the CDR3 is TGTGCCACCAGTGATACGGGAGATAACTATGGCTACACCTTC. Its translation is CATSDTGDNYGYTF.

The chain joins TRBV5-1 to TRBJ1-2, with D perhaps TRBD1 (5 bases). The germline CDR1 and CDR2 sequences are SGHRS and YFSETQ. This CDR3 region has 13 residues. Between the trimmed V and J ends, which lost 0 bases and 6 bases, there was a span of 9 bases. CDR3 DNA sequence: TGCGCCAGCAGCTTGGGTGCAGGGAATGGCTACACCTTC. Amino acid sequence: CASSLGAGNGYTF. Full variable domain (missing parts from reference TRBV5-1 and TRBJ1-2): KAGVTQTPRYLIKTRGQQVTLSCSPISGHRSVSWYQQTPGQGLQFLFEYFSETQRNKGNFPGRFSGRQFSNSRSEMNVSTLELGDSALYLCASSLGAGNGYTFGSGTRLTVV.

The V call is TRBV2, the J call TRBJ2-3; 7 bases fit TRBD1. Germline assignment: CDR1 SNHLY and CDR2 FYNNEI. Losses at the gene ends were 4 bases for V and 1 base for J; bases not matched to a gene: 8. The CDR3 runs to 16 residues. The CDR3 region is CASSGRAGQGTDTQYF. The DNA for the CDR3 is TGTGCCAGCAGTGGAAGGGCAGGACAGGGCACAGATACGCAGTATTTT.

The chain is built from TRBV6-5 and TRBJ1-1, with D perhaps TRBD1 (5 bases). The ends were cut back, 7 bases at V and 4 bases at J, with 13 bases in the middle. The CDR3 runs to 13 residues. From germline, CDR1 is MNHEY and CDR2 SVGAGI. The CDR3 DNA reads as TGTGCCAGCACTAAATCGGGGGGCACTGAAGCTTTCTTT. As protein: CASTKSGGTEAFF.

The chain employs TRBV5-5 and TRBJ2-7, with D perhaps TRBD2 (6 bases). Germline lookup yields CDR1 SGHKS and CDR2 YYEKEE (reference sequence). The CDR3 runs 12 residues. Trimming pared 3 bases from V and 5 bases from J, leaving 9 bases between. The DNA for the CDR3 is TGTGCCAGCAGCTGGTGGGGGGACGAGCAGTACTTC. Translated, it gives CASSWWGDEQYF.

This chain links TRBV6-1 with TRBJ1-1; D is uncertain. The CDR3 length is 13 residues. V was clipped by 2 bases and J by 6 bases, with 10 bases between them. Germline CDR1 is MNHNS and CDR2 is SASEGT. CDR3 nucleotides: TGTGCCAGCAGTGAAAGAGGCGTGTCTGAAGCTTTCTTT. This codes for CASSERGVSEAFF.

In its sample, this clone was seen a few times. The chain is built from TRBV24-1 and TRBJ1-2, with D possibly matching TRBD1 (5 bases). CDR3 length: 14 residues. V was shortened by 3 bases and J by 1 base, with 8 bases between the two germline ends. CDR1 and CDR2 from the germline V gene are KGHDR and SFDVKD. The CDR3 region has the DNA TGTGCCACCAGTGATCAGGGCAGTAACTATGGCTACACCTTC. Translated, it gives CATSDQGSNYGYTF.

The chain joins TRBV4-2 to TRBJ1-1; a weak D match, TRBD1 (5 bases). CDR3 length equals 14 residues. The V and J ends lost 1 base and 4 bases respectively, with 10 bases between them. Germline CDR1 is LGHNA and CDR2 is YNFKEQ. CDR3 coding DNA: TGTGCCAGCAGCCAAGTGACAGAAATCACTGAAGCTTTCTTT. Amino acid sequence: CASSQVTEITEAFF.